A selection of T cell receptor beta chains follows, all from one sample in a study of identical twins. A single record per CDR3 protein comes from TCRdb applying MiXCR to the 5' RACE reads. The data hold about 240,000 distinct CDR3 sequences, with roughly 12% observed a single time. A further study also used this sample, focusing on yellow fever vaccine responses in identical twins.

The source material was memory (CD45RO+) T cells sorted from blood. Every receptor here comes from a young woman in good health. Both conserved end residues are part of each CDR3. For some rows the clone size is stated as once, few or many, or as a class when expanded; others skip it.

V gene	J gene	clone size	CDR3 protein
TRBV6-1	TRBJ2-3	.	CASTLTSGGSTDTQYF
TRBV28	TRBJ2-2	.	CASSAPKGRRELFF
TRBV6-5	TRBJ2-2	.	CASSPPRTARTGELFF
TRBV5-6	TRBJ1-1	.	CASSYRKNTEAFF
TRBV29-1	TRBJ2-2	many	CSAHRGSGGELFF
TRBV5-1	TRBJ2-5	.	CASSGPGQGETQYF
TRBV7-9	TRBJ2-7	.	CASSLVWDRASYEQYF
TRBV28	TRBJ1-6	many	CASSPRIWNSPLHF
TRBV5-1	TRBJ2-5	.	CASSLNFQETQYF
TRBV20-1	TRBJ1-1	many	CSARDYLSPSKAFF
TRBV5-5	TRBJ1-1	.	CASSPGQGASEAFF
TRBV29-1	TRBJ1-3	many	CSVEYGNTIYF
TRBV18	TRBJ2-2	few	CASSPPLPRGANTGELFF
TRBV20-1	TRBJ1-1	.	CSGTGNTEAFF
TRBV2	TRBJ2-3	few	CASSGRLAGGIDTQYF
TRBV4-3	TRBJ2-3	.	CASSQEEGDTQYF
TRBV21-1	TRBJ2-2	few	CASSKCGTGNTGELFF
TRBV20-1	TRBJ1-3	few	CSAMPGAGNTIYF
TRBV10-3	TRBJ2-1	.	CAISEKEEGGNEQFF
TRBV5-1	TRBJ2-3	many	CASLRLAPPDTQYF
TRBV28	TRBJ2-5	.	CASSLRGGWETQYF
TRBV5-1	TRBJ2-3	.	CASSLTGEGTQYF
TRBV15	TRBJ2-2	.	CATSRDPALAGELFF
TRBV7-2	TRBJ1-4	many	CASSLAGTGLLFF
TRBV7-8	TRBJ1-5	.	CASSFNRGNQPQHF
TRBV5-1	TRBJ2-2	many	CASSFPGGFTGELFF
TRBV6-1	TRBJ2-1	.	CATASGPSSYNEQFF
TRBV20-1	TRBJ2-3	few	CSAESASGGATDTQYF
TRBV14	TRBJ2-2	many	CASSPRLGTGELFF
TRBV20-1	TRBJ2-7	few	CSARSDGSYEQYF
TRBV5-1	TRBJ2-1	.	CASSIRTGEVNEQFF
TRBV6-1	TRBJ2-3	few	CASTSLAGGRTDTQYF
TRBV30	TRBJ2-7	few	CAWSFTGGSYEQYF
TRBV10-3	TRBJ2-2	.	CAIGDTKTNTGELFF
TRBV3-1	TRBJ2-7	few	CASSQALLGSTPYEQYF
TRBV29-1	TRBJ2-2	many	CSVAGATNTGELFF
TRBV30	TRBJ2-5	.	CACLSRDQETQYF
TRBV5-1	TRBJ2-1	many	CASSVLAGDLNEQFF
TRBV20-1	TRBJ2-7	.	CSAQTSGRMPDEQYF
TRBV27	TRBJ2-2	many	CASSYGTSGFPANTGELFF
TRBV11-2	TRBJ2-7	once	CATLGSGTGGDEQYF
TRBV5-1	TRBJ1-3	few	CASSYYSDSGNTIYF
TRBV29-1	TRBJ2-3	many	CSVRLAGGPDTQYF
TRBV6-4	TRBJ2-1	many	CASSVAGGNNEQFF
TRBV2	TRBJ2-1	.	CAGAMGPGQGALSSYNEQFF